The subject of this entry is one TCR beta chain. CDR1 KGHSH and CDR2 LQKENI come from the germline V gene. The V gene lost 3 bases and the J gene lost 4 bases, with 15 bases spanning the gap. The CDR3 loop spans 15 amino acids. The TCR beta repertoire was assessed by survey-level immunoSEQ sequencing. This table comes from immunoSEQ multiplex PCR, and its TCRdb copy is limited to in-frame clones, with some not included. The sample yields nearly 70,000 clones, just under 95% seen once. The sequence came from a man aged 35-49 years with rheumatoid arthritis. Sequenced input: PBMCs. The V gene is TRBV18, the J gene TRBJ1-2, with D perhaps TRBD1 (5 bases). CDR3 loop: CASSPGVEGSYGYTF. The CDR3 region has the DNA TGTGCCAGCTCACCGGGGGTTGAAGGGAGCTATGGCTACACCTTC.